These 18 T cell receptor beta chains originate from one sample sequenced in a study of neoadjuvant nivolumab and ipilimumab in lung cancer. Using immunoSEQ multiplex PCR, the repertoire was profiled, and TCRdb retains in-frame clones only, with some absent. The table records fewer than 600 clones, 85% to 90% of them present only once. Sequenced here: tumor tissue, sampled before neoadjuvant nivolumab, alone or with ipilimumab. Receptor source: an adult with non-small cell lung cancer.

The CDR3 loop is CASSGLGKTYGYTF. The CDR3 nucleotides are TGTGCCAGCAGTGGACTGGGAAAGACCTATGGCTACACCTTC. The gene calls are TRBV25-1 and TRBJ1-2; D uncertain. Germline V CDR1 and CDR2: MGHDK, SYGVNS. CDR3 length: 14 amino acids. Trimming removed 4 bases at V and 4 bases at J, with 13 bases between.

Here the CDR3 DNA reads TGTGCCTACCGTGAATTTGGAACAGGCGAGCAGTACTTC. Amino acid sequence: CAYREFGTGEQYF. This chain uses TRBV30 with TRBJ2-7; a possible D gene is TRBD1 (5 bases). This CDR3 has 13 residues. CDR1 GTSNPN and CDR2 SVGIG come from the germline V gene (reference sequence). The ends were cut back, 7 bases at V and 6 bases at J, with 19 bases in the middle.

V usage is TRBV9 and J usage is TRBJ2-7, with 9 bases that match TRBD2. The CDR3 runs 15 residues. Germline V CDR1 and CDR2: SGDLS, YYNGEE. The J segment lost 7 bases and the V segment lost 5 bases, leaving 13 bases of the junction unmatched. In nucleotides, the CDR3 is TGTGCCAGCAGTGCAAGAGTAGCGGGAGTTTGGGAGCAGTACTTC. It yields the protein CASSARVAGVWEQYF.

The rearrangement joins TRBV5-3 to TRBJ1-2; unclear D gene. TRBV5-3 carries the ORF label, with uncertain function. This CDR3 contains 15 residues. V lost 7 bases and J lost 4, with 20 bases in between. In nucleotides, the CDR3 is TGTGCCAGAGCCGTTATGGTGAGAAAGACCTATGGCTACACCTTC. Translating it yields CARAVMVRKTYGYTF.

This chain joins TRBV7-4 and TRBJ2-1; weak D call: TRBD2 (5 bases). This CDR3 is 13 amino acids long. The V gene's germline CDR1 is SGHVT and CDR2 SQSDAQ. Trimming took 3 bases from V and 6 from J, leaving 9 bases between them. The CDR3, as DNA: TGTGCCAGCAGCTTCCCCGAGGGCAATGAGCAGTTCTTC. Translated, it gives CASSFPEGNEQFF.

The chain carries TRBV7-9 and TRBJ2-3; a possible D gene is TRBD2 (6 bases). V lost 0 bases and J lost 2, with 15 bases in between. The CDR3 is 17 residues long. CDR1 and CDR2 (germline): SEHNR, FQNEAQ (reference sequence). CDR3 sequence reads: CASSLAWGGENTDTQYF. CDR3 in DNA: TGTGCCAGCAGCTTAGCTTGGGGCGGGGAGAACACAGATACGCAGTATTTT.

This CDR3 reads CATSRTQIKTEAFF. The CDR3 coding sequence is TGTGCCACCAGCAGGACCCAGATTAAGACTGAAGCTTTCTTT. The rearrangement links TRBV15 to TRBJ1-1; D not resolved. V lost 3 bases, J lost 5 bases, and 13 bases lay in between. CDR1 LNHNV and CDR2 YYDKDF come from the germline V gene (reference sequence). The CDR3 sequence is 14 residues long. Full variable domain (rest looked up from reference TRBV15 and TRBJ1-1): DAMVIQNPRYQVTQFGKPVTLSCSQTLNHNVMYWYQQKSSQAPKLLFHYYDKDFNNEADTPDNFQSRRPNTSFCFLDIRSPGLGDTAMYLCATSRTQIKTEAFFGQGTRLTVV.

The chain combines TRBV5-1 with TRBJ1-1; D unresolved. There are 12 residues in the CDR3. The germline V gene encodes CDR1 SGHRS and CDR2 YFSETQ. V lost 7 bases to trimming and J lost 0 bases, with 7 bases between them. DNA for the CDR3: TGCGCCAGCGCCGGCATGAACACTGAAGCTTTCTTT. Protein sequence: CASAGMNTEAFF.

This chain links TRBV19 with TRBJ2-7; no reliable D call. V was clipped by 6 bases and J by 0 bases, with 12 bases between them. Germline V gene lookup returns CDR1 LNHDA and CDR2 SQIVND (reference sequence). The CDR3 consists of 14 residues. For the CDR3, the DNA is TGTGCCAGTAGCAGCCAGGTGAGCTCCTACGAGCAGTACTTC. Translation: CASSSQVSSYEQYF.

In its sample, this clone was seen a few times. The chain links TRBV13 to TRBJ2-2; TRBD2 matches 7 bases. Unmatched junction bases numbered 5, after V lost 5 bases and J lost 2 bases. CDR1 is PRHDT and CDR2 is FYEKMQ in the germline V gene (reference sequence). The CDR3 length is 15 residues. Written as DNA, the CDR3 is TGTGCCAGCAGCCCACGGGACTACAACACCGGGGAGCTGTTTTTT. It yields the protein CASSPRDYNTGELFF.

The genes are TRBV7-9 and TRBJ2-7, with TRBD2 matching 12 bases. This CDR3 is built from 14 residues. V lost 1 base to trimming and J lost 6 bases; unmatched junction nucleotides: 1. Germline assignment: CDR1 SEHNR and CDR2 FQNEAQ (reference sequence). CDR3 sequence: CASSLGGLAGEQYF. The CDR3 nucleotides are TGTGCCAGCAGCTTAGGGGGACTAGCGGGCGAGCAGTACTTC.

This chain links TRBV7-2 with TRBJ1-1; D unclear. The germline V and J ends were trimmed by 7 bases and 7 bases, with 13 bases remaining between them. Germline loops: CDR1 SGHTA, CDR2 FQGNSA. CDR3 length: 12 residues. The CDR3 sequence is CASNTDTIEAFF. The CDR3, as DNA: TGTGCCAGCAACACTGACACAATTGAAGCTTTCTTT.

The chain uses TRBV7-3 and TRBJ2-6; D possibly uses TRBD1 or TRBD2 (5 bases each). CDR1 and CDR2 from the germline V gene are SGHTA and FQGTGA. CDR3 size: 13 residues. Trimming stripped 10 bases from V and 4 bases from J, with 11 bases between. CDR3 sequence (DNA): TGTGCCACCCGGGGACCGGGGGCCAACGTCCTGACTTTC. It specifies CATRGPGANVLTF.

This clone occurred once. The J gene is TRBJ2-7, the V gene TRBV27, with 8 bases fitting TRBD1. Trimming took 2 bases from V and 3 from J; bases not matched to a gene: 3. CDR3 length: 14 residues. Germline lookup yields CDR1 MNHEY and CDR2 SMNVEV (reference sequence). Here the CDR3 reads CASSLQGANYEQYF. The CDR3 coding sequence is TGTGCCAGCAGTTTACAGGGGGCAAACTACGAGCAGTACTTC.

The chain recombines TRBV7-3 with TRBJ2-6, with D perhaps matching TRBD2 (5 bases). With 1 base removed from V and 2 bases from J, the gap between germline ends came to 12 bases. The CDR3 runs to 17 residues. CDR1 and CDR2 (germline): SGHTA, FQGTGA. The CDR3 nucleotides are TGTGCCAGCAGCTTAAATGGTATCGGGGCTGGGGCCAACGTCCTGACTTTC. Amino acid sequence: CASSLNGIGAGANVLTF.

The V gene is TRBV25-1, the J gene TRBJ1-5, with D possibly matching TRBD1 (5 bases). The V gene lost 2 bases and the J gene lost 6 bases, with 11 bases spanning the gap. CDR3 size: 14 residues. CDR1 is MGHDK, CDR2 SYGVNS, per germline. Written as DNA, the CDR3 is TGTGCCAGCAGTGAACCAGGGTATGTTCAGCCCCAGCATTTT. Its translation is CASSEPGYVQPQHF.

This clone turned up a few times. This chain connects TRBV27 to TRBJ2-7; D may match TRBD1 or TRBD2 (6 bases each). CDR1 is MNHEY, CDR2 SMNVEV, per germline (reference sequence). The CDR3 totals 13 residues. V lost 2 bases, J lost 7 bases, and 12 bases lay in between. The CDR3 here is CASSLRGAREQYF. DNA for the CDR3: TGTGCCAGCAGTTTAAGGGGGGCCAGGGAGCAGTACTTC.

The chain couples TRBV5-4 to TRBJ2-5; possibly TRBD2 for D (6 bases). The length of the CDR3 is 13 residues. The germline CDR1 and CDR2 sequences are SGHNT and YYREEE (reference sequence). V lost 3 bases and J lost 3, with 9 bases in between. In DNA form, the CDR3 reads TGTGCCAGCAGCTCCGCGGGGAAAGAGACCCAGTACTTC. This encodes CASSSAGKETQYF.